Listed here are 28 T cell receptor beta chains from one sample, sequenced in a study of glioma-infiltrating T cells. The iRepertoire nested amplicon-rescue multiplex PCR amplified TCR alpha and beta CDR3s from RNA. Using its own MiXCR run on the multiplex PCR reads, TCRdb lists one record per CDR3 protein. The table has around 43,000 distinct CDR3 sequences, about a fifth seen once. The sequencing sample was made of glioma tissue, nonneoplastic brain tissue, or PBMCs (not recorded which). The receptors were sampled from a human donor with low-grade glioma or glioblastoma, undergoing nonglioma brain surgery, or in good health (not recorded which).

This clonotype appeared a few times. This may be a read error: a much more frequent sequence differs by one nucleotide. The V and J genes are TRBV28 and TRBJ2-5; a weak D match, TRBD2 (5 bases). The V end lost 11 bases, the J end lost 1 base, and 14 bases lay between the germline ends. The CDR3 totals 13 residues. Germline loops: CDR1 MDHEN, CDR2 SYDVKM. DNA of the CDR3: TGTGCCCGCAACCTGGGGAGCCAAGAGACCCAGTACTTC. The encoded protein is CARNLGSQETQYF.

Points on this clonotype: A much larger clonotype is one base distant, so this may be a read error. The J gene is TRBJ2-4, the V gene TRBV2, with 9 nucleotides matching TRBD2. Germline V CDR1 and CDR2: SNHLY, FYNNEI. The length of the CDR3 is 15 residues. CDR3 sequence reads: CASIELAGGRGIQYF. The CDR3 nucleotides read TGTGCCAGCATTGAACTTGCGGGGGGGCGAGGCATTCAGTACTTC.

The chain links TRBV6-1 to TRBJ2-3; 9 bases match TRBD2. The junction had 10 bases not matched to a gene; V was cut back by 6 bases and J by 3 bases. The CDR3 has 16 amino acids. Germline CDR1 reads MNHNS; CDR2 reads SASEGT. In DNA form, the CDR3 reads TGTGCCAGCAGAACAGTCGCGGGGGGGGCAACAGATACGCAGTATTTT. This sequence encodes CASRTVAGGATDTQYF.

This sequence joins TRBV29-1 and TRBJ2-7, with no clear D. Germline loops: CDR1 SQVTM, CDR2 ANQGSEA. There are 11 residues in the CDR3. Trimming cost V 5 bases and J 4 bases, with 9 bases left between them. The CDR3 nucleotides read TGCAGCGTTAGGACGGATTACGAGCAGTACTTC. This codes for CSVRTDYEQYF.

At least ten counts were recorded for this clonotype. DNA for the CDR3: TGTGCCAGCAGCGCTCGAACAGGGGGCGCATATGGCTACACCTTC. Translating it yields CASSARTGGAYGYTF. The gene calls are TRBV7-2 and TRBJ1-2, with 9 positions matching TRBD1. This CDR3 is 15 amino acids long. J lost 5 bases, V lost 5 bases, and 9 bases had no gene match. CDR1 and CDR2 (germline): SGHTA, FQGNSA.

In this sample, this clonotype turned up many times. The rearrangement joins TRBV28 to TRBJ2-7; unclear D gene. Trimming cost V 4 bases and J 4 bases, with 5 bases left between them. The CDR3 totals 11 residues. Germline CDR1 reads MDHEN; CDR2 reads SYDVKM. The DNA of the CDR3 is TGTGCCAGCAGTTACTTGTACGAGCAGTACTTC. Protein product: CASSYLYEQYF.

The chain recombines TRBV11-2 with TRBJ2-5, with D hard to call. The CDR3 runs to 14 residues. Germline V CDR1 and CDR2: SGHAT, FQNNGV. Trimming cost V 0 bases and J 1 base, with 6 bases left between them. The CDR3 coding sequence is TGTGCCAGCAGCTTAGATTGGGCCCAAGAGACCCAGTACTTC. Translation: CASSLDWAQETQYF.

This clonotype came up many times. J is TRBJ1-1 and V is TRBV7-9; TRBD1 agrees at 7 bases. Germline-derived CDR1 and CDR2 are SEHNR and FQNEAQ (reference sequence). CDR3 length: 12 residues. With 2 bases clipped from V and 11 bases from J, the junction kept 5 bases outside the gene matches. This CDR3 is CASSLTTGEAFF. The CDR3 DNA sequence: TGTGCCAGCAGCTTAACTACAGGGGAGGCTTTCTTT. The whole variable domain, remainder taken from reference TRBV7-9 and TRBJ1-1, is DTGVSQNPRHKITKRGQNVTFRCDPISEHNRLYWYRQTLGQGPEFLTYFQNEAQLEKSRLLSDRFSAERPKGSFSTLEIQRTEQGDSAMYLCASSLTTGEAFFGQGTRLTVV.

This clonotype has at least ten counts. The rearrangement links TRBV28 to TRBJ2-3, with 7 bases fitting TRBD2. The V gene's germline CDR1 is MDHEN and CDR2 SYDVKM. The J segment lost 2 bases and the V segment lost 10 bases, leaving 18 bases of the junction unmatched. This CDR3 contains 17 residues. This CDR3 reads CATSSKRAGKNTDTQYF. The CDR3, as DNA: TGTGCCACCTCATCTAAGCGAGCGGGGAAGAACACAGATACGCAGTATTTT.

This clonotype has ten or more counts. The chain recombines TRBV28 with TRBJ2-7; the D is unclear. Trimming pared 6 bases from V and 0 bases from J, leaving 6 bases between. The CDR3 sequence is 12 residues long. The V gene's germline CDR1 is MDHEN and CDR2 SYDVKM. The CDR3 protein is CASRDVSYEQYF. The CDR3, as DNA: TGTGCCAGCAGGGACGTCTCCTACGAGCAGTACTTC.

Turning to this clonotype: A read error may explain this, as a much larger clone is one base away. CDR3 DNA: TGCGCCAGCAGCCGAGAACTAGCGGGGGCCTACGAGCAGCACTTC. Its translation is CASSRELAGAYEQHF. The rearrangement uses TRBV4-1 and TRBJ2-7, with 11 bases fitting TRBD2. From germline, CDR1 is MGHRA and CDR2 YSYEKL. CDR3 length: 15 amino acids.

In its sample, this clonotype was seen a few times. This sequence joins TRBV5-1 and TRBJ1-3; D is unresolved. Trimming stripped 0 bases from V and 0 bases from J, with 7 bases between. The CDR3 totals 15 residues. The germline V gene encodes CDR1 SGHRS and CDR2 YFSETQ. In DNA form, the CDR3 reads TGCGCCAGCAGCTTGGACGGATACTCTGGAAACACCATATATTTT. It translates to CASSLDGYSGNTIYF.

This clonotype has at least ten counts. J is TRBJ1-2 and V is TRBV19; D is undetermined. The germline V gene has CDR1 LNHDA and CDR2 SQIVND (reference sequence). The CDR3 is made up of 14 amino acids. Trimming removed 5 bases at V and 0 bases at J, with 10 bases between. CDR3 in DNA: TGTGCCAGTAGTCCCCCCATGACTAACTATGGCTACACCTTC. Translating it yields CASSPPMTNYGYTF.

The sample holds many counts of this clonotype. V is TRBV6-1 and J is TRBJ2-1; 13 nucleotides line up with TRBD2. This CDR3 spans 19 amino acids. With V trimmed by 5 bases and J by 0 bases, 10 bases remained unmatched. Per the germline V gene, CDR1 is MNHNS and CDR2 is SASEGT. The chain's CDR3 is CASSYPTSGRTRSYNEQFF. The CDR3 bases are TGTGCCAGCAGTTATCCGACTAGCGGGAGGACCCGCTCCTACAATGAGCAGTTCTTC.

The V call is TRBV29-1, the J call TRBJ2-1, with 7 bases that match TRBD1. V lost 8 bases and J lost 4; bases outside the gene matches: 8. Germline loops: CDR1 SQVTM, CDR2 ANQGSEA. The CDR3 contains 13 residues. The CDR3 nucleotides read TGCAGCTCCCAACAGGGGACATACAATGAGCAGTTCTTC. Its translation is CSSQQGTYNEQFF.

This clonotype was picked up many times. The chain combines TRBV7-8 with TRBJ1-1; D not certain. V gave up 5 bases and J gave up 7 bases, with 11 bases separating them. CDR3 length: 12 amino acids. The V gene's germline CDR1 is SGHVS and CDR2 FQNEAQ. For the CDR3, the DNA is TGTGCCAGCAGCCCTGACCTTCATGAAGCTTTCTTT. Residues: CASSPDLHEAFF.

This clonotype was seen ten or more times. The V gene is TRBV10-1, the J gene TRBJ2-1; 10 bases map to TRBD2. CDR3 size: 13 residues. J was trimmed by 10 bases and V by 6 bases; bases with no gene match: 6. From germline, CDR1 is WNHNN and CDR2 SYGVQD (reference sequence). Written as DNA, the CDR3 is TGCGCCAGCAGGTCAACACTAGCGGGAGAGCAGTTCTTC. The encoded protein is CASRSTLAGEQFF.

This clonotype occurred many times. The genes are TRBV20-1 and TRBJ2-7; D is possibly TRBD2 (6 bases). V lost 0 bases to trimming and J lost 0 bases, with 12 bases between them. This CDR3 region has 15 residues. Looked up from germline, CDR1 is DFQATT and CDR2 is SNEGSKA (reference sequence). The CDR3 DNA sequence: TGCAGTGCTAGAGATGAGGTAGCGGTCTCCTACGAGCAGTACTTC. It is translated as CSARDEVAVSYEQYF.

This clonotype was picked up many times. This sequence joins TRBV19 and TRBJ1-1; D may be TRBD1 (6 bases). Germline V gene sequence: CDR1 LNHDA, CDR2 SQIVND (reference sequence). The CDR3 extends over 13 amino acids. Trimming shortened V by 4 bases and J by 4 bases, and 10 bases separated the two germline ends. CDR3 protein: CASSTGQLTEAFF. DNA for the CDR3: TGTGCCAGTAGTACCGGACAGCTCACTGAAGCTTTCTTT.

At least ten counts were recorded for this clonotype. This chain links TRBV18 with TRBJ2-5, with D unclear. There are 11 residues in the CDR3. V lost 2 bases, J lost 3 bases, and 1 base lay in between. Germline CDR1 and CDR2: KGHSH and LQKENI. The CDR3 protein is CASSPKETQYF. The DNA of the CDR3 is TGTGCCAGCTCACCAAAAGAGACCCAGTACTTC.

This clonotype was seen at least ten times. The V gene is TRBV20-1, the J gene TRBJ2-1, with no clear D. The germline V gene encodes CDR1 DFQATT and CDR2 SNEGSKA (reference sequence). Trimming took off 0 bases at V and 12 bases at J, with 9 bases between the two ends. The CDR3 loop spans 11 amino acids. CDR3 amino acids: CSARDQQVQFF. CDR3 nucleotides: TGCAGTGCTAGAGATCAGCAGGTGCAGTTCTTC.

This clonotype was seen at least ten times. Compared with germline, one end of the junction differs, possibly owing to a read error. This sequence joins TRBV19 and TRBJ1-1; weak D call: TRBD1 (6 bases). CDR1 is LNHDA, CDR2 SQIVND, per germline (reference sequence). This CDR3 is built from 17 residues. CDR3 sequence (DNA): TGTGCCAGTAGTACTTCCGGGACAAGCTATTCGTTAGTCCCGGCCAGTTTT. Protein product: CASSTSGTSYSLVPASF.

This clonotype was recorded at least ten times. The gene calls are TRBV12-3 or TRBV12-4 and TRBJ2-1; 8 bases are shared with TRBD2. The CDR3 contains 15 residues. The J segment lost 3 bases and the V segment lost 5 bases, leaving 6 bases of the junction unmatched. CDR3 sequence reads: CASSPLGTSYNEQFF. DNA of the CDR3: TGTGCCAGCAGTCCCCTGGGGACTAGCTACAATGAGCAGTTCTTC.

The table lists this clonotype with many counts. This chain connects TRBV15 to TRBJ2-2; 7 positions match TRBD1. V was pared by 6 bases and J by 4 bases, with 8 bases of the junction left unmatched. From germline, CDR1 is LNHNV and CDR2 YYDKDF (reference sequence). This CDR3 comprises 15 residues. CDR3 nucleotides: TGTGCCACCAGATCACAGGGGTTTTCCACCGGGGAGCTGTTTTTT. Residues: CATRSQGFSTGELFF.

This clonotype has at least ten counts. The chain recombines TRBV2 with TRBJ1-4; unclear D gene. With 4 bases removed from V and 7 bases from J, the gap between germline ends came to 13 bases. Per germline, CDR1 SNHLY and CDR2 FYNNEI. The CDR3 has 14 amino acids. Here the CDR3 reads CASSVSQVGEKLFF. DNA of the CDR3: TGTGCCAGCAGTGTGTCACAAGTTGGTGAAAAACTGTTTTTT.

Ten or more counts support this clonotype. V usage is TRBV2 and J usage is TRBJ2-2; maybe TRBD2 (6 bases). CDR1 is SNHLY, CDR2 FYNNEI, per germline. The CDR3 extends over 16 amino acids. V lost 6 bases to trimming and J lost 0 bases, with 14 bases between them. The CDR3 loop reads CASRDRGYANTGELFF. The CDR3 DNA reads TGTGCCAGCAGGGACCGGGGGTACGCGAACACCGGGGAGCTGTTTTTT.

This clonotype was detected many times. The chain uses TRBV28 and TRBJ2-5; D might be TRBD2 (6 bases). This CDR3 has 14 amino acids. The ends were cut back, 4 bases at V and 1 base at J, with 10 bases in the middle. Per germline, CDR1 MDHEN and CDR2 SYDVKM. CDR3 loop: CASSSPGAQETQYF. In nucleotides, the CDR3 is TGTGCCAGCAGTTCCCCGGGAGCCCAAGAGACCCAGTACTTC.

In its sample, this clonotype was seen many times. The gene calls are TRBV20-1 and TRBJ2-1; perhaps TRBD2 as D (5 bases). The CDR3 has 15 residues. CDR1 is DFQATT and CDR2 is SNEGSKA in the germline V gene (reference sequence). With 5 bases removed from V and 4 bases from J, the gap between germline ends came to 18 bases. The CDR3 sequence: CSAYAGLARYNEQFF. The CDR3 nucleotides are TGCAGTGCTTACGCCGGGCTAGCCAGATACAATGAGCAGTTCTTC.